A single sample is the source of the 20 T cell receptor beta chains below, sequenced in a study of blood T cell repertoires in COVID-19. TCRdb keeps only in-frame clones here, not all; method: immunoSEQ multiplex PCR. The sample gives over 130,000 clones, approximately 88% of which show up once; roughly 2% is in the top ten. Specimen: peripheral blood. Receptor source: a man aged 70-80 years with acute or convalescent COVID-19.

This chain joins TRBV2 and TRBJ1-5; 10 bases agree with TRBD1. Unmatched junction bases numbered 5, after V lost 3 bases and J lost 6 bases. Germline lookup yields CDR1 SNHLY and CDR2 FYNNEI. This CDR3 comprises 15 residues. CDR3 sequence: CASSEATGGAQPQHF. The CDR3 DNA reads as TGTGCCAGCAGTGAGGCGACAGGGGGCGCTCAGCCCCAGCATTTT.

The chain joins TRBV24-1 to TRBJ2-3; the match to TRBD1 covers 9 bases. Looked up from germline, CDR1 is KGHDR and CDR2 is SFDVKD. V trimming: 4 bases; J trimming: 8 bases; junction bases outside the gene matches: 6. The CDR3 is 14 residues long. The CDR3 here is CATSESHRGRTQYF. The CDR3 DNA reads as TGTGCCACCAGTGAATCTCACAGGGGGCGTACGCAGTATTTT.

The chain uses TRBV7-3 and TRBJ2-7; 9 bases agree with TRBD2. Germline assignment: CDR1 SGHTA and CDR2 FQGTGA. This CDR3 has 15 residues. V shed 4 bases and J 6 bases; nucleotides not matched to a gene: 10. In nucleotides, the CDR3 is TGTGCCAGCAGCTCAGGCGGGGGGGCGGTCTCCGAGCAGTACTTC. Its translation is CASSSGGGAVSEQYF.

The CDR3 is CASSLDSGGYTF. The CDR3 DNA reads TGTGCCAGCTCACTGGACAGTGGGGGCTACACCTTC. V is TRBV18 and J is TRBJ1-2; D possibly corresponds to TRBD1 (6 bases). The V end was cut by 4 bases, the J end by 8 bases, with 11 bases between. This CDR3 comprises 12 residues. Germline assignment: CDR1 KGHSH and CDR2 LQKENI. Complete variable domain (other parts from reference TRBV18 and TRBJ1-2): NAGVMQNPRHLVRRRGQEARLRCSPMKGHSHVYWYRQLPEEGLKFMVYLQKENIIDESGMPKERFSAEFPKEGPSILRIQQVVRGDSAAYFCASSLDSGGYTFGSGTRLTVV.

This clone was seen a handful of times. The chain links TRBV14 to TRBJ2-2; 8 positions match TRBD2. The CDR3 contains 16 residues. CDR1 and CDR2 from the germline V gene are SGHDN and FVKESK. Trimming took 3 bases from V and 5 from J; bases not matched to a gene: 8. CDR3 DNA: TGTGCCAGCAGCCAGCGGCCAAGCGGGGGAACCGGGGAGCTGTTTTTT. The encoded protein is CASSQRPSGGTGELFF.

The V and J genes are TRBV15 and TRBJ2-5; D is perhaps TRBD2 (6 bases). CDR3 size: 16 residues. Trimming left V 0 bases short and J 2 bases short, with 13 bases between. The germline CDR1 and CDR2 sequences are LNHNV and YYDKDF (reference sequence). The CDR3 bases are TGTGCCACCAGCAGAGAAGGAGGGCCGCCGCAAGAGACCCAGTACTTC. Encoded protein: CATSREGGPPQETQYF.

The rearrangement joins TRBV6-2 or TRBV6-3 to TRBJ1-2; 8 nucleotides agree with TRBD1. V lost 6 bases to trimming and J lost 4 bases; unmatched junction nucleotides: 10. Germline CDR1 MNHEY, CDR2 SVGEGT. The CDR3 covers 15 residues. CDR3 amino acids: CASSSPQTGVYGYTF. The CDR3 DNA reads as TGTGCCAGCAGCTCTCCACAGACAGGGGTCTATGGCTACACCTTC.

The chain recombines TRBV6-5 with TRBJ2-3; TRBD1 is a possible D gene (6 bases). This CDR3 has 14 residues. Germline V gene lookup returns CDR1 MNHEY and CDR2 SVGAGI. Trimming removed 7 bases at V and 0 bases at J, with 11 bases between. The CDR3 sequence is CASIQTGSTDTQYF. DNA of the CDR3: TGTGCCAGCATTCAGACAGGCAGCACAGATACGCAGTATTTT.

The rearrangement joins TRBV15 to TRBJ2-5; TRBD2 matches at 10 bases. Germline values: CDR1 LNHNV, CDR2 YYDKDF (reference sequence). J gave up 5 bases and V 1 base, and 10 bases lay outside the gene matches. The CDR3 is 17 residues long. The CDR3 here is CATSRVASGGAGETQYF. The CDR3 coding sequence is TGTGCCACCAGCAGAGTAGCCAGCGGGGGGGCCGGGGAGACCCAGTACTTC.

The chain combines TRBV6-5 with TRBJ2-3, with 7 positions matching TRBD2. The CDR3 totals 15 residues. J was trimmed by 6 bases and V by 5 bases; bases with no gene match: 11. Looked up from germline, CDR1 is MNHEY and CDR2 is SVGAGI. CDR3 nucleotide sequence: TGTGCCAGCAGTAGACTAGCTGCTACCCGGGATACGCAGTATTTT. Translation gives CASSRLAATRDTQYF.

The chain has TRBV3-1 (or the pseudogene TRBV3-2) and TRBJ2-1, with a possible D match to TRBD2 (6 bases). Per germline, CDR1 LGHDT and CDR2 YNNKEL (reference sequence). The CDR3 extends over 14 amino acids. Between the trimmed V and J ends, which lost 5 bases and 0 bases, there was a span of 8 bases. Written as DNA, the CDR3 is TGTGCCAGCAGCACGGGGGTCTCCTACAATGAGCAGTTCTTC. Translation: CASSTGVSYNEQFF.

V gene TRBV5-5 combines with J gene TRBJ2-1; D perhaps matches TRBD1 (6 bases). Germline CDR1 reads SGHKS; CDR2 reads YYEKEE (reference sequence). With 1 base removed from V and 7 bases from J, the gap between germline ends came to 12 bases. The length of the CDR3 is 14 residues. CDR3 protein: CASSLSGEWNEQFF. The CDR3 region has the DNA TGTGCCAGCAGCTTGTCAGGGGAATGGAATGAGCAGTTCTTC.

The V and J genes are TRBV21-1 and TRBJ1-2. TRBV21-1 represents a pseudogene. CDR3 size: 13 residues. For the CDR3, the DNA is TGTGCCAGCAGCACCTGTCCCCACTATGGCTACACCTTC. It encodes CASSTCPHYGYTF.

The chain is built from TRBV6-6 and TRBJ1-5, with a possible D match to TRBD1 (6 bases). Trimming pared 7 bases from V and 0 bases from J, leaving 13 bases between. CDR1 is MNHNY, CDR2 SVGAGI, per germline (reference sequence). The CDR3 covers 15 residues. DNA of the CDR3: TGTGCCAGCATCCTACAGGGTAATAGCAATCAGCCCCAGCATTTT. Translating gives CASILQGNSNQPQHF.

The chain joins TRBV28 to TRBJ1-2, with TRBD1 as a possible D gene (5 bases). CDR3 length: 12 residues. Per the germline V gene, CDR1 is MDHEN and CDR2 is SYDVKM. V was pared by 1 base and J by 8 bases, with 8 bases between. The CDR3 bases are TGTGCCAGCAGTTTATTCCGGGGGGGCTACACCTTC. Translation gives CASSLFRGGYTF.

This clone was seen more than once but under ten times. This rearrangement joins TRBV5-4 to TRBJ1-5; D is perhaps TRBD1 (5 bases). This CDR3 comprises 13 residues. Germline CDR1 SGHNT, CDR2 YYREEE (reference sequence). Trimming removed 0 bases from V and 5 bases from J, with 6 bases in between. CDR3 amino acids: CASSLGGDQPQHF. CDR3 DNA sequence: TGTGCCAGCAGCTTGGGGGGGGATCAGCCCCAGCATTTT.

J is TRBJ2-1 and V is TRBV9; 8 nucleotides align to TRBD2. In germline, CDR1 is SGDLS, CDR2 YYNGEE. V shed 1 base and J 5 bases; nucleotides not matched to a gene: 8. The CDR3 runs 16 residues. The CDR3: CASSVTSGLENNEQFF. As DNA, the CDR3 is TGTGCCAGCAGCGTAACCTCGGGACTAGAGAACAATGAGCAGTTCTTC.

The rearrangement joins TRBV19 to TRBJ2-5, with D possibly TRBD1 on 6 matching bases. The CDR3 contains 14 residues. V shed 2 bases and J shed 4 bases, with 11 bases lying between them. Per the germline V gene, CDR1 is LNHDA and CDR2 is SQIVND (reference sequence). The CDR3 DNA reads as TGTGCCAGTAGTATAAAACAGGGCCGAGAGACCCAGTACTTC. Translated: CASSIKQGRETQYF.

The gene calls are TRBV11-1 and TRBJ2-1; D may be TRBD2 (5 bases). The CDR3 runs 15 residues. Per germline, CDR1 SGHAT and CDR2 FQDESV (reference sequence). Trimming removed 0 bases from V and 1 base from J, with 7 bases in between. CDR3 coding DNA: TGTGCCAGCAGCTTAGCGCTAGCTTCCTACAATGAGCAGTTCTTC. The encoded protein is CASSLALASYNEQFF.

The V call is TRBV10-3, the J call TRBJ1-4; no definite D call. Trimming took off 0 bases at V and 4 bases at J, with 9 bases between the two ends. There are 15 residues in the CDR3. Germline V lookup: CDR1 ENHRY, CDR2 SYGVKD. CDR3 nucleotide sequence: TGTGCCATCAGTGAGTCGGCAGGAAATAATGAAAAACTGTTTTTT. This sequence encodes CAISESAGNNEKLFF.